The 29 T cell receptor beta chains below all came from one sample that was sequenced in a study of Ad26.COV2.S vaccination and SARS-CoV-2 variants. Profiling relied on immunoSEQ multiplex PCR, and the TCRdb table lists in-frame clones only, not all of them. Among over 400,000 clones listed, about 92% were seen once. Regarding treatment: around 19 received Ad26.COV2.S at low or high dose, single or two shots; 5 received placebo; per-sample allocation not given. Material that was analyzed had been drawn on day 63 after the first vaccine or placebo injection. Sequenced material: peripheral blood, taken in a trial of Ad26.COV2.S vaccine versus placebo. These receptors all stem from a person aged 18 to 59 who received the Ad26.COV2.S COVID-19 vaccine or a placebo.

The chain uses TRBV7-2 and TRBJ1-4; 8 nucleotides line up with TRBD1. V shed 2 bases and J 7 bases; nucleotides not matched to a gene: 3. Germline assignment: CDR1 SGHTA and CDR2 FQGNSA. CDR3 size: 14 residues. DNA of the CDR3: TGTGCCAGCAGCTTAAGACAGGGGCCTGAAAAACTGTTTTTT. Its translation: CASSLRQGPEKLFF.

The chain's CDR3 is CSASESSYNSPLHF. In nucleotides, the CDR3 is TGCAGTGCTAGTGAGAGCTCCTATAATTCACCCCTCCACTTT. The chain combines TRBV20-1 with TRBJ1-6; D call uncertain. V lost 3 bases and J 0 bases, leaving 6 bases between the germline ends. The CDR3 extends over 14 amino acids. The germline CDR1 and CDR2 sequences are DFQATT and SNEGSKA (reference sequence).

This chain joins TRBV9 and TRBJ2-5; D call uncertain. Germline CDR1 and CDR2: SGDLS and YYNGEE. The CDR3 spans 14 residues. Trimming left V 4 bases short and J 4 bases short, with 14 bases between. The CDR3, as DNA: TGTGCCAGCAGCCCCGATTCACCCGGAGAGACCCAGTACTTC. Its translation: CASSPDSPGETQYF.

V gene TRBV2 combines with J gene TRBJ1-4, with TRBD1 identical over 10 bases. Germline CDR1 is SNHLY and CDR2 is FYNNEI. The CDR3 is made up of 18 amino acids. The V and J ends lost 7 bases and 8 bases, in that order; junction bases with no gene match: 19. CDR3 in DNA: TGTGCCAGCAAGGAACGGACAGGGGGGGCCCTCCTTAGAGAAAAACTGTTTTTT. This gives the protein CASKERTGGALLREKLFF.

The chain combines TRBV5-1 with TRBJ1-4, with 8 nucleotides matching TRBD1. The CDR3 spans 15 residues. The V gene end was trimmed by 4 bases and the J gene end by 6 bases; junction bases not matched to a gene: 8. CDR1 is SGHRS, CDR2 YFSETQ, per germline. Here the CDR3 reads CASSSTGGLYEKLFF. The CDR3 bases are TGCGCCAGCAGCAGCACAGGGGGACTTTATGAAAAACTGTTTTTT.

The rearrangement links TRBV10-3 to TRBJ2-7; weak D call: TRBD2 (7 bases). Germline V CDR1 and CDR2: ENHRY, SYGVKD. V shed 7 bases and J shed 4 bases, with 17 bases lying between them. The CDR3 has 14 residues. As DNA, the CDR3 is TGTGCCATCAAGGGAGGGGGAGAGCATTACGAGCAGTACTTC. Translation gives CAIKGGGEHYEQYF.

This chain uses TRBV30 with TRBJ1-5; D call uncertain. The CDR3 contains 15 residues. Trimming took off 0 bases at V and 0 bases at J, with 9 bases between the two ends. Germline CDR1 reads GTSNPN; CDR2 reads SVGIG (reference sequence). The CDR3 DNA sequence: TGTGCCTGGAGTGTTGGGGTACTTAGCAATCAGCCCCAGCATTTT. Its translation: CAWSVGVLSNQPQHF. Using reference TRBV30 and TRBJ1-5 for the parts outside the CDR3, the full variable domain is SQTIHQWPATLVQPVGSPLSLECTVEGTSNPNLYWYRQAAGRGLQLLFYSVGIGQISSEVPQNLSASRPQDRQFILSSKKLLLSDSGFYLCAWSVGVLSNQPQHFGDGTRLSIL.

This clone appeared many times. V and J are TRBV3-1 (or the pseudogene TRBV3-2) and TRBJ1-6; D gene unclear. Germline V CDR1 and CDR2: LGHDT, YNNKEL (reference sequence). CDR3 size: 13 residues. The germline V and J ends were trimmed by 1 base and 14 bases, with 12 bases remaining between them. The DNA of the CDR3 is TGTGCCAGCAGCCAAGTTGAAGGAGTCTCCCTCCACTTT. Translated, it gives CASSQVEGVSLHF.

The chain employs TRBV9 and TRBJ1-2, with D unclear. Germline lookup yields CDR1 SGDLS and CDR2 YYNGEE. The CDR3 runs 15 residues. V dropped 2 bases and J dropped 5 bases, with 16 bases sitting between them. The CDR3 DNA reads TGTGCCAGCAGCGTCCATCCGGCCGCACCATATGGCTACACCTTC. Residues: CASSVHPAAPYGYTF.

This clone was seen only a few times. V and J are TRBV13 and TRBJ1-6; D perhaps matches TRBD1 (5 bases). The CDR3 consists of 14 residues. Trimming left V 5 bases short and J 13 bases short, with 18 bases between. Germline V gives CDR1 PRHDT, CDR2 FYEKMQ (reference sequence). Written as DNA, the CDR3 is TGTGCCAGCAGCCCGGTACCGGGACTCTCCCCCCTCCACTTT. Its translation is CASSPVPGLSPLHF.

The V and J genes are TRBV25-1 and TRBJ1-4, with a weak D call TRBD1 (6 bases). Trimming shortened V by 3 bases and J by 7 bases, and 12 bases separated the two germline ends. The CDR3 runs to 14 residues. Germline CDR1 reads MGHDK; CDR2 reads SYGVNS. CDR3 sequence: CASSDRGAPEKLFF. The CDR3 DNA is TGTGCCAGCAGTGACCGGGGGGCGCCTGAAAAACTGTTTTTT.

The J gene is TRBJ1-2, the V gene TRBV19; D remains unclear. Germline V lookup: CDR1 LNHDA, CDR2 SQIVND (reference sequence). Trimming cost V 7 bases and J 0 bases, with 9 bases left between them. The CDR3 covers 13 residues. DNA for the CDR3: TGTGCCAGTAACGGGTGGGCTAACTATGGCTACACCTTC. Encoded protein: CASNGWANYGYTF.

V and J are TRBV29-1 and TRBJ2-1, with D possibly being TRBD1 or TRBD2 (5 bases each). CDR1 is SQVTM and CDR2 is ANQGSEA in the germline V gene. There are 13 residues in the CDR3. The V gene lost 6 bases and the J gene lost 3 bases, with 12 bases spanning the gap. The CDR3 coding sequence is TGCAGCGTGGGACCGAAGGTCTACAATGAGCAGTTCTTC. This gives the protein CSVGPKVYNEQFF.

The chain carries TRBV28 and TRBJ1-5, with TRBD1 matching over 8 bases. With V trimmed by 2 bases and J by 6 bases, 6 bases remained unmatched. Germline V gives CDR1 MDHEN, CDR2 SYDVKM. The CDR3 is 15 amino acids. CDR3 nucleotides: TGTGCCAGCAGTTTACCCCAGGGGGCAGGTCAGCCCCAGCATTTT. This sequence encodes CASSLPQGAGQPQHF.

The chain is built from TRBV7-9 and TRBJ2-2; D remains ambiguous. The CDR3 runs 16 residues. In germline, CDR1 is SEHNR, CDR2 FQNEAQ (reference sequence). V was trimmed by 4 bases and J by 1 base, leaving 13 bases between them. The CDR3 spells CASSSLRDMNTGELFF. CDR3 bases: TGTGCCAGCAGCTCCCTAAGGGATATGAACACCGGGGAGCTGTTTTTT.

This rearrangement joins TRBV2 to TRBJ1-6, with a weak D call TRBD1 (5 bases). Germline-derived CDR1 and CDR2 are SNHLY and FYNNEI. The CDR3 sequence is 13 residues long. The V end was cut by 7 bases, the J end by 7 bases, with 11 bases between. CDR3 amino acids: CASIRVGNSPLHF. CDR3 in DNA: TGTGCCAGCATCAGGGTTGGGAATTCACCCCTCCACTTT.

The chain is built from TRBV29-1 and TRBJ1-1; TRBD1 agrees at 12 bases. The junction had 9 bases not matched to a gene; V was cut back by 6 bases and J by 4 bases. The CDR3 has 15 amino acids. Germline CDR1 is SQVTM and CDR2 is ANQGSEA. CDR3 coding DNA: TGCAGCGTCCCTGGGACAGGGGGCGGGATCACTGAAGCTTTCTTT. Amino acids: CSVPGTGGGITEAFF.

The rearrangement uses TRBV19 and TRBJ2-5, with 9 bases identical to TRBD1. V shed 11 bases, J shed 3 bases, and the junction held 10 bases outside the gene matches. This CDR3 is built from 14 residues. Germline values: CDR1 LNHDA, CDR2 SQIVND (reference sequence). The CDR3 is CASGQGPSKETQYF. In nucleotides, the CDR3 is TGTGCCTCGGGACAGGGTCCTTCTAAAGAGACCCAGTACTTC.

The V and J genes are TRBV27 and TRBJ1-1, with TRBD1 matching 11 bases. CDR3 length: 16 amino acids. CDR1 is MNHEY, CDR2 SMNVEV, per germline (reference sequence). Germline trimming cut 5 bases from V and 7 bases from J; bases unmatched to any gene: 12. Written as DNA, the CDR3 is TGTGCCAGCAGTCGCGGACAGGGGGCTCTAAACGGTGAAGCTTTCTTT. Translated, it gives CASSRGQGALNGEAFF.

The CDR3 nucleotides are TGTGCCAGCAGTGAGGACAGAATACTACATTTT. Translating it yields CASSEDRILHF. This chain joins TRBV2 and TRBJ1-5; tentative D call: TRBD1 (6 bases). Germline assignment: CDR1 SNHLY and CDR2 FYNNEI. Trimming shortened V by 3 bases and J by 16 bases, and 13 bases separated the two germline ends. The CDR3 has 11 residues.

Written as DNA, the CDR3 is TGTGCCATCTGGGGGTACGAGCAGTACTTC. Protein sequence: CAIWGYEQYF. This rearrangement joins TRBV6-5 to TRBJ2-7, with D possibly called TRBD1 or TRBD2 (5 bases each). This CDR3 has 10 residues. V lost 10 bases to trimming and J lost 4 bases, with 8 bases between them. Germline V CDR1 and CDR2: MNHEY, SVGAGI.

The CDR3 DNA is TGTGCCTGGAGTCGGCGACCCAATACCGGGGAGCTGTTTTTT. It translates to CAWSRRPNTGELFF. V gene TRBV30 combines with J gene TRBJ2-2; no clear D. Germline lookup yields CDR1 GTSNPN and CDR2 SVGIG (reference sequence). The V end lost 2 bases, the J end lost 5 bases, and 12 bases lay between the germline ends. There are 14 residues in the CDR3.

The sample holds one count of this clone. The V and J genes are TRBV28 and TRBJ1-1; D perhaps matches TRBD1 (5 bases). V was shortened by 4 bases and J by 0 bases, with 12 bases between the two germline ends. This CDR3 is 15 amino acids long. Germline CDR1 reads MDHEN; CDR2 reads SYDVKM. This CDR3 is CASSSYRKMNTEAFF. Written as DNA, the CDR3 is TGTGCCAGCAGTTCATACAGGAAAATGAACACTGAAGCTTTCTTT.

This sequence joins TRBV7-9 and TRBJ1-1; D perhaps matches TRBD1 (6 bases). Trimming shortened V by 5 bases and J by 7 bases, and 11 bases separated the two germline ends. Germline CDR1 is SEHNR and CDR2 is FQNEAQ (reference sequence). The CDR3 has 12 residues. CDR3 nucleotides: TGTGCCAGCAGCACCGGACAGCTTGAAGCTTTCTTT. This gives the protein CASSTGQLEAFF.

The table lists this clone with a count of one. The V call is TRBV19, the J call TRBJ2-3; D not certain. CDR3 size: 14 residues. With 3 bases removed from V and 0 bases from J, the gap between germline ends came to 7 bases. Germline V CDR1 and CDR2: LNHDA, SQIVND (reference sequence). The CDR3 loop reads CASSIGWSTDTQYF. The CDR3 DNA follows: TGTGCCAGTAGTATTGGGTGGAGCACAGATACGCAGTATTTT.

V usage is TRBV5-1 and J usage is TRBJ1-1; no clear D gene. Germline V gives CDR1 SGHRS, CDR2 YFSETQ. There are 17 residues in the CDR3. V was shortened by 1 base and J by 3 bases, with 19 bases between the two germline ends. CDR3 DNA: TGCGCCAGCAGCTTGACCACTTTTCACGGGAAAGACACTGAAGCTTTCTTT. Its translation is CASSLTTFHGKDTEAFF.

The rearrangement links TRBV19 to TRBJ1-2; D is unclear. V lost 7 bases, J lost 5 bases, and 11 bases lay in between. This CDR3 has 12 amino acids. Germline V lookup: CDR1 LNHDA, CDR2 SQIVND (reference sequence). In nucleotides, the CDR3 is TGTGCCAGTATGAAGACCTCATATGGCTACACCTTC. Translating it yields CASMKTSYGYTF.

The rearrangement links TRBV5-5 to TRBJ2-3; 7 bases agree with TRBD1. Germline V CDR1 and CDR2: SGHKS, YYEKEE (reference sequence). Trimming at V came to 3 bases and at J to 0 bases, leaving 7 bases not matched to a gene. This CDR3 is 16 amino acids long. The CDR3 loop reads CASSYQGVTSTDTQYF. The CDR3 nucleotides read TGTGCCAGCAGCTATCAGGGGGTCACTAGCACAGATACGCAGTATTTT.

The gene calls are TRBV4-1 and TRBJ2-3; D perhaps matches TRBD1 (6 bases). The CDR3 consists of 20 residues. Germline CDR1 MGHRA, CDR2 YSYEKL. Trimming pared 1 base from V and 2 bases from J, leaving 25 bases between. The CDR3 nucleotides read TGCGCCAGCAGCCAAGCAGGCGGGTCCGGGACATCGTCCCACACAGATACGCAGTATTTT. Translating it yields CASSQAGGSGTSSHTDTQYF.